Listed below are T cell receptor beta chains from one sample, sequenced in a study of regulatory T cells in long-lasting Graves disease. TCRdb re-called the multiplex PCR reads through MiXCR, storing one row per CDR3 protein. Found here are 450,000 to 650,000 distinct CDR3 sequences, around 16% of them singletons; the top ten hold approximately 25%. This sample was shared with a second study, whose subject was T cells in Graves' hyperthyroidism and ophthalmopathy.

The specimen comprised peripheral blood mononuclear cells (PBMCs), sampled at new diagnosis, from a patient treated with antithyroid drugs. All receptors derive from a middle-aged woman with Graves disease. CDR3s include the opening cysteine and the closing phenylalanine or tryptophan. D genes are given only for firm matches. The size field is filled for only some rows; it gives once, few, many or a size class.

v_call: TRBV4-1
clone_size: NA
d_call: NA
j_call: TRBJ2-3
cdr3_nt: TGCGCCAGCAGCCGTCCGGGTGTAGATACGCAGTATTTT
cdr3_aa: CASSRPGVDTQYF

v_call: TRBV2
clone_size: many
d_call: TRBD1
j_call: TRBJ1-6
cdr3_nt: TGTGCCAGCAGGGAGGGGACAGGGAATTCACCCCTCCACTTT
cdr3_aa: CASREGTGNSPLHF

v_call: TRBV2
clone_size: NA
d_call: NA
j_call: TRBJ1-6
cdr3_nt: TGTGCCAGCAGGGGAGCGGGGGGGGATAATTCACCCCTCCACTTT
cdr3_aa: CASRGAGGDNSPLHF

v_call: TRBV7-8
clone_size: many
d_call: TRBD1
j_call: TRBJ1-1
cdr3_nt: TGTGCCAGCAGCCAAGGGACAGGGGGCATTAGGACTGAAGCTTTCTTT
cdr3_aa: CASSQGTGGIRTEAFF

v_call: TRBV5-6
clone_size: few
d_call: NA
j_call: TRBJ2-1
cdr3_nt: TGTGCCAGCAGCCCCCTCGGGGCCTACAATGAGCAGTTCTTC
cdr3_aa: CASSPLGAYNEQFF

v_call: TRBV7-2
clone_size: once
d_call: NA
j_call: TRBJ2-2
cdr3_nt: TGTGCCAGCAACGAATTTGCCGGGACAATGAACACCGGGGAGCTGTTTTTT
cdr3_aa: CASNEFAGTMNTGELFF

v_call: TRBV4-1
clone_size: few
d_call: TRBD1
j_call: TRBJ1-5
cdr3_nt: TGCGCCAGCAGCAAAGGGGACAGGAGCAATCAGCCCCAGCATTTT
cdr3_aa: CASSKGDRSNQPQHF

v_call: TRBV19
clone_size: NA
d_call: TRBD2
j_call: TRBJ2-1
cdr3_nt: TGTGCCAGTAGTATACCACTAGCGGCGGGACTTGAGCAGTTCTTC
cdr3_aa: CASSIPLAAGLEQFF

v_call: TRBV30
clone_size: few
d_call: NA
j_call: TRBJ1-5
cdr3_nt: TGTGCCTGGAGTGGTCAGGGGACCTACAATCAGCCCCAGCATTTT
cdr3_aa: CAWSGQGTYNQPQHF

v_call: TRBV28
clone_size: few
d_call: NA
j_call: TRBJ2-3
cdr3_nt: NA
cdr3_aa: CASSILAGETDTQYF

v_call: TRBV30
clone_size: few
d_call: TRBD1
j_call: TRBJ1-1
cdr3_nt: TGTGCCTGGAGTGGGTTGGGCAGGGGGTTGAACACTGAAGCTTTCTTT
cdr3_aa: CAWSGLGRGLNTEAFF

v_call: TRBV19
clone_size: few
d_call: NA
j_call: TRBJ1-2
cdr3_nt: TGTGCCAGTAGTCTCACAACAGTTCACTATGGCTACACCTTC
cdr3_aa: CASSLTTVHYGYTF

v_call: TRBV27
clone_size: many
d_call: TRBD1
j_call: TRBJ1-5
cdr3_nt: TGTGCCAGCAGTTTATGGGGAGGGGGCAATGATCAGCCCCAGCATTTT
cdr3_aa: CASSLWGGGNDQPQHF

v_call: TRBV20-1
clone_size: few
d_call: TRBD1
j_call: TRBJ1-6
cdr3_nt: TGCAGTGCTAGACCCAGGGGGGCCTATAATTCACCCCTCCACTTT
cdr3_aa: CSARPRGAYNSPLHF

v_call: TRBV5-1
clone_size: few
d_call: NA
j_call: TRBJ2-1
cdr3_nt: TGCGCCAGCAGCTTGGTCCTAGCAAACAATGAGCAGTTCTTC
cdr3_aa: CASSLVLANNEQFF

v_call: TRBV3-1
clone_size: many
d_call: NA
j_call: TRBJ2-3
cdr3_nt: TGTGCCAGCAGACTGGGAACAGATACGCAGTATTTT
cdr3_aa: CASRLGTDTQYF

v_call: TRBV6-1
clone_size: NA
d_call: TRBD2
j_call: TRBJ2-1
cdr3_nt: TGTGCCAGCAGTGGAGGAGTTAGCGGGGGGACTCGTGAGCAGTTCTTC
cdr3_aa: CASSGGVSGGTREQFF

v_call: TRBV20-1
clone_size: few
d_call: TRBD1
j_call: TRBJ1-3
cdr3_nt: TGCAGTGCCCAGGGGGGTGGAAACACCATATATTTT
cdr3_aa: CSAQGGGNTIYF

v_call: TRBV12-3/TRBV12-4
clone_size: many
d_call: NA
j_call: TRBJ1-1
cdr3_nt: TGTGCCAGCAGTCGGGCCGAGAGCACTGAAGCTTTCTTT
cdr3_aa: CASSRAESTEAFF

v_call: TRBV6-5
clone_size: many
d_call: TRBD1
j_call: TRBJ2-7
cdr3_nt: TGTGCCAGCAGTTACTCATATACAGGGGACGAGCAGTACTTC
cdr3_aa: CASSYSYTGDEQYF

v_call: TRBV6-1
clone_size: many
d_call: TRBD2
j_call: TRBJ2-5
cdr3_nt: TGTGCCAGCAGGGGGACTAGCGGTTTACAAGAGACCCAGTACTTC
cdr3_aa: CASRGTSGLQETQYF

v_call: TRBV12-5
clone_size: few
d_call: TRBD2
j_call: TRBJ2-1
cdr3_nt: TGTGCTAGTGGTTTGCTGTACTCTCTTGTACTAGCGGGGGTTCCCTACAATGAGCAGTTCTTC
cdr3_aa: CASGLLYSLVLAGVPYNEQFF

v_call: TRBV5-6
clone_size: NA
d_call: NA
j_call: TRBJ2-2
cdr3_nt: TGTGCCAGCAGCTTGATGGGAGGAGCCGGGGAGCTGTTTTTT
cdr3_aa: CASSLMGGAGELFF

v_call: TRBV6-4
clone_size: many
d_call: TRBD1
j_call: TRBJ1-2
cdr3_nt: TGTGCCAGCAGTGACCAAGGGGGCGGAAGTCTTGGCTACACCTTC
cdr3_aa: CASSDQGGGSLGYTF

v_call: TRBV27
clone_size: NA
d_call: NA
j_call: TRBJ2-1
cdr3_nt: TGTGCCAGCAATTACCCGGAACATGAGCAGTTCTTC
cdr3_aa: CASNYPEHEQFF

v_call: TRBV3-1
clone_size: NA
d_call: TRBD2
j_call: TRBJ2-5
cdr3_nt: TGTGCCAGCAGCCAACCCGGGGGGGCGGAGACCCAGTACTTC
cdr3_aa: CASSQPGGAETQYF

v_call: TRBV5-1
clone_size: few
d_call: TRBD1
j_call: TRBJ2-5
cdr3_nt: TGCGCCAGCAGCCCGGGACAGCGTTGGAGGAAGACCCAGTACTTC
cdr3_aa: CASSPGQRWRKTQYF

v_call: TRBV7-3
clone_size: few
d_call: NA
j_call: TRBJ2-6
cdr3_nt: TGTGCCAGCAGCTTTAGCGGCAAGGCCAACGTCCTGACTTTC
cdr3_aa: CASSFSGKANVLTF

v_call: TRBV11-3
clone_size: many
d_call: NA
j_call: TRBJ1-1
cdr3_nt: TGTGCCTGTTCGGGGGTAGCCGCTGAAGCTTTCTTT
cdr3_aa: CACSGVAAEAFF

v_call: TRBV20-1
clone_size: many
d_call: TRBD1
j_call: TRBJ2-1
cdr3_nt: TGCAGTGCTTCTACAGGGGTCAATGAGCAGTTCTTC
cdr3_aa: CSASTGVNEQFF

v_call: TRBV27
clone_size: many
d_call: TRBD2
j_call: TRBJ2-1
cdr3_nt: TGTGCCAGCAGTTCGACACTAGCGGGGGGGCCCTACAATGAGCAGTTCTTC
cdr3_aa: CASSSTLAGGPYNEQFF

v_call: TRBV2
clone_size: NA
d_call: TRBD2
j_call: TRBJ2-5
cdr3_nt: TGTGCCAGCCGGGGGGGTAGCGGGGCGTACCAAGAGACCCAGTACTTC
cdr3_aa: CASRGGSGAYQETQYF